This TCR beta chain was found in a study of T cell repertoires in cytomegalovirus infection. Study summary: Recently identified HLA-C-restricted CMV epitopes were used, and well-studied HLA-B-restricted CMV epitopes were used as well. The public TCR beta signatures pointed to both CMV infection and matching HLA type. Findings of the study overall: CMV-specific TCR beta clonotypes restricted by HLA-C dominated the ex vivo response. CMV carriers having the relevant HLA were flagged by cumulative public TCR beta family frequency.

Turning to this clonotype: Its antigen is not known.

TCRdb called the reads again in MiXCR, with one record for every CDR3 protein. The sample shows roughly 860,000 distinct CDR3 sequences, about 31% of them seen only once. The CDR3 loop spans 14 amino acids. V lost 5 bases, J lost 2 bases, and 13 bases lay in between. The germline CDR1 and CDR2 sequences are SGHVS and FNYEAQ. The V gene is TRBV7-6, the J gene TRBJ2-7; D possibly corresponds to TRBD2 (5 bases). This sequence was found in a human donor in good health (CMV status not recorded). Some clones in this sample may be carry-over from other donors' samples. The material sequenced was cultured CD8+ T cells from PBMCs, taken from culture after CMV antigen stimulation. The CDR3 bases are TGTGCCAGCAGCGCCGGACTTTCCGCCTACGAGCAGTACGTC. The encoded protein is CASSAGLSAYEQYV.